Below are 15 T cell receptor beta chains sequenced from a single sample in a study of graft-versus-host responses after intestinal transplantation. Profiled with immunoSEQ multiplex PCR; TCRdb holds only in-frame clones, not every one. Here the sample spans 95,000 to 100,000 clones, roughly 86% being singletons. Here the sequenced sample was PBMCs, taken 255 days after intestinal transplant. The receptors derive from a human patient who received an intestinal transplant, so some T cells may come from the graft donor.

The rearrangement joins TRBV30 to TRBJ2-7; a weak D match, TRBD2 (5 bases). The CDR3 runs 12 residues. With 5 bases removed from V and 3 bases from J, the gap between germline ends came to 11 bases. Germline assignment: CDR1 GTSNPN and CDR2 SVGIG (reference sequence). In DNA, the CDR3 is TGTGCCTGGGGGAGAGGGTACTACGAGCAGTACTTC. Translation: CAWGRGYYEQYF.

J is TRBJ1-1 and V is TRBV5-8; TRBD1 agrees at 7 bases. The CDR3 has 15 amino acids. CDR1 is SGHTS, CDR2 YDEGEE, per germline. Trimming at V came to 6 bases and at J to 5 bases, leaving 13 bases not matched to a gene. This CDR3 is CASNGRGLEGTEAFF. The CDR3 nucleotides read TGTGCCAGCAACGGTAGGGGGCTGGAGGGTACTGAAGCTTTCTTT.

This chain joins TRBV4-1 and TRBJ1-2; no clear D. There are 16 residues in the CDR3. Germline V lookup: CDR1 MGHRA, CDR2 YSYEKL. Trimming took 0 bases from V and 1 from J, leaving 12 bases between them. The CDR3 reads CASSQEVGVFNYGYTF. The CDR3 nucleotides are TGCGCCAGCAGCCAAGAAGTCGGCGTCTTTAACTATGGCTACACCTTC.

This clone has a handful of counts. The CDR3 here is CASSEGVEAGELFF. In DNA, the CDR3 is TGCGCCAGCAGTGAGGGGGTCGAAGCCGGGGAGCTGTTTTTT. The gene calls are TRBV10-1 and TRBJ2-2, with D uncertain. V lost 2 bases and J 6 bases, leaving 10 bases between the germline ends. The CDR3 runs to 14 residues. Germline assignment: CDR1 WNHNN and CDR2 SYGVQD (reference sequence).

The chain has TRBV27 and TRBJ2-1; D is perhaps TRBD2 (6 bases). CDR3 size: 18 residues. The V gene's germline CDR1 is MNHEY and CDR2 SMNVEV (reference sequence). Between the trimmed V and J ends, which lost 6 bases and 0 bases, there was a span of 21 bases. CDR3 bases: TGTGCCAGCAGGCGCCTGTGGGGTGGAGGGGACTCCTACAATGAGCAGTTCTTC. It encodes CASRRLWGGGDSYNEQFF.

This chain links TRBV7-2 with TRBJ2-7; D ambiguous. The CDR3 is 13 residues long. Looked up from germline, CDR1 is SGHTA and CDR2 is FQGNSA. V was pared by 4 bases and J by 3 bases, with 10 bases between. CDR3 protein: CASSSYTDYEQYF. In DNA, the CDR3 is TGTGCCAGCAGCTCGTACACGGACTACGAGCAGTACTTC.

The rearrangement joins TRBV28 to TRBJ2-4; possibly TRBD1 for D (7 bases). The germline gives CDR1 MDHEN, CDR2 SYDVKM. The V and J ends lost 4 bases and 14 bases respectively, with 12 bases between them. This CDR3 contains 11 residues. CDR3 residues: CASSSRGTEYF. The CDR3 nucleotides are TGTGCCAGCAGTTCTCGCGGGACAGAGTACTTC.

This clone was detected a few times. The V gene is TRBV9, the J gene TRBJ1-1; 7 bases match TRBD1. The CDR3 totals 14 residues. The germline gives CDR1 SGDLS, CDR2 YYNGEE. Trimming removed 2 bases from V and 4 bases from J; junction bases left unmatched: 5. CDR3 in DNA: TGTGCCAGCAGCGTCCAGGGGGTGGGCACTGAAGCTTTCTTT. The encoded protein is CASSVQGVGTEAFF.

The chain links TRBV28 to TRBJ2-7; no reliable D call. V lost 5 bases and J lost 4, with 12 bases in between. Germline loops: CDR1 MDHEN, CDR2 SYDVKM. CDR3 size: 13 residues. CDR3 sequence: CASSPSLGYEQYV. CDR3 coding DNA: TGTGCCAGCAGTCCCTCTTTGGGATACGAGCAGTACGTC.

About this clone itself: Given a much more abundant clone one base away, this may be a read error. J is TRBJ2-6 and V is TRBV6-5; D is uncertain. V was pared by 5 bases and J by 0 bases, with 5 bases between. The CDR3 covers 14 residues. The V gene's germline CDR1 is MNHEY and CDR2 SVGAGI. The CDR3: CASSDNSGANVLTF. The CDR3 DNA sequence: TGTGCCAGCAGTGACAACTCTGGGGCCAACGTCCTGACTTTC.

This clone has a handful of counts. The chain carries TRBV15 and TRBJ2-2; D unclear. This CDR3 is 12 amino acids long. Trimming took 0 bases from V and 7 from J, leaving 3 bases between them. CDR1 and CDR2 from the germline V gene are LNHNV and YYDKDF (reference sequence). For the CDR3, the DNA is TGTGCCACCAGCAGAGATCACGGGGAGCTGTTTTTT. The encoded protein is CATSRDHGELFF. Variable domain in full (rest from reference TRBV15 and TRBJ2-2): DAMVIQNPRYQVTQFGKPVTLSCSQTLNHNVMYWYQQKSSQAPKLLFHYYDKDFNNEADTPDNFQSRRPNTSFCFLDIRSPGLGDTAMYLCATSRDHGELFFGEGSRLTVL.

The chain has TRBV6-5 and TRBJ1-2; D is uncertain. CDR1 and CDR2 (germline): MNHEY, SVGAGI. The length of the CDR3 is 14 residues. V lost 2 bases and J 2 bases, leaving 9 bases between the germline ends. CDR3 sequence reads: CASSYAAPNYGYTF. CDR3 bases: TGTGCCAGCAGTTACGCAGCGCCCAACTATGGCTACACCTTC.

The rearrangement joins TRBV6-5 to TRBJ2-3; TRBD2 matches at 12 bases. Germline lookup yields CDR1 MNHEY and CDR2 SVGAGI. The CDR3 is 15 residues long. The J segment lost 6 bases and the V segment lost 4 bases, leaving 5 bases of the junction unmatched. In DNA, the CDR3 is TGTGCCAGCAGTTCGGCTAGCGGGGGGGCGGATACGCAGTATTTT. Protein product: CASSSASGGADTQYF.

Regarding this clone: One end of the junction is discordant with germline, which a read error may explain. The chain has TRBV7-7 and TRBJ2-5; tentative D call: TRBD2 (6 bases). This CDR3 has 13 residues. The germline CDR1 and CDR2 sequences are SSHAT and FNYEAQ (reference sequence). CDR3 amino acids: CASSLARGETQYF. The CDR3 DNA follows: TGTGCTAGCAGCTTAGCGCGGGGAGAGACCCAGTACTTC. The whole variable domain, remainder taken from reference TRBV7-7 and TRBJ2-5, is GAGVSQSPRYKVTKRGQDVTLRCDPISSHATLYWYQQALGQGPEFLTYFNYEAQPDKSGLPSDRFSAERPEGSISTLTIQRTEQRDSAMYRCASSLARGETQYFGPGTRLLVL.

The rearrangement links TRBV29-1 to TRBJ2-1, with D perhaps matching TRBD1 (5 bases). The V gene lost 7 bases and the J gene lost 6 bases, with 16 bases spanning the gap. CDR1 and CDR2 from the germline V gene are SQVTM and ANQGSEA. The length of the CDR3 is 13 residues. The CDR3 DNA reads as TGCAGCGCAGGCTCGACAGCGCTCAATGAGCAGTTCTTC. Translated: CSAGSTALNEQFF.